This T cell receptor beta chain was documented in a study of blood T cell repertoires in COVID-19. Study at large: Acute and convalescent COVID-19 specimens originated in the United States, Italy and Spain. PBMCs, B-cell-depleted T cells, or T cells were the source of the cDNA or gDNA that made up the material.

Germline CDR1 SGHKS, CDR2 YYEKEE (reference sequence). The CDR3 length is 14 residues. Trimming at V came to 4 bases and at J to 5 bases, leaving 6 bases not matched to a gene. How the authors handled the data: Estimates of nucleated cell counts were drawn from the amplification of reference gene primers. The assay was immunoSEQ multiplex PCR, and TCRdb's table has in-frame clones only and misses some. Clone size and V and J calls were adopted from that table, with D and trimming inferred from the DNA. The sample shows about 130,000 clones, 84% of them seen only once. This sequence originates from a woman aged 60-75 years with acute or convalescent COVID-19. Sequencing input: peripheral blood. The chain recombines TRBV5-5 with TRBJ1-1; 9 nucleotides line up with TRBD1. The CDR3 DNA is TGTGCCAGCAGCCTGGGACAGGGTGGGACTGAAGCTTTCTTT. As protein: CASSLGQGGTEAFF.